This T cell receptor (beta chain) was observed in a study of CD8 T cells in ankylosing spondylitis. The germline V and J ends were trimmed by 4 bases and 1 base, with 13 bases remaining between them. CDR3 size: 15 residues. A single record per CDR3 protein comes from TCRdb applying MiXCR to the 5' RACE reads. The sample contains under 250,000 distinct CDR3 sequences, about a quarter of which appear only once. The sequencing sample was made of blood, either unsorted or a sorted T cell fraction (not recorded which). This receptor was obtained from a male donor with ankylosing spondylitis or in good health (not recorded which). This rearrangement joins TRBV12-3 or TRBV12-4 to TRBJ1-1; D gene uncertain. This CDR3 reads CASSSPVDSNTEAFF. In nucleotides, the CDR3 is TGTGCCAGCAGTTCCCCCGTTGACTCGAACACTGAAGCTTTCTTT.